This T cell receptor (beta chain) was sequenced during a study of CD8 T cells in Susac syndrome. CD8+ and CD4+ T cells from blood underwent TCR beta sequencing, which was carried out in a high-throughput format. The multiple sclerosis controls were treatment-naive patients, and their relapsing-remitting disease was stable or active. TEMRA cells were FACS-enriched, with CD8+ and CD4+ T cells isolated negatively. The CDR3 sequence is 11 residues long. V lost 1 base to trimming and J lost 13 bases, with 8 bases between them. The V gene's germline CDR1 is SEHNR and CDR2 FQNEAQ (reference sequence). RNA amounts of roughly 0.45 to 1 ug underwent reverse transcription with random hexamers. By means of immunoSEQ multiplex PCR, TCR beta CDR3 spanning 54 Vbeta and 13 Jbeta underwent amplification. From the immunoSEQ multiplex PCR reads, TCRdb called clonotypes with MiXCR, one entry per CDR3 protein. The sample lists 300,000 to 350,000 distinct CDR3 sequences, roughly 94% occurring once.

The chain recombines TRBV7-9 with TRBJ2-1; D ambiguous. Sample: CD4+ T cells from PBMCs. This TCR derives from a human donor with multiple sclerosis. In DNA form, the CDR3 reads TGTGCCAGCAGCTTAGAGGTAGACCAGTTCTTC. The encoded protein is CASSLEVDQFF.